This T cell receptor (beta chain) was documented in a study of T cell repertoires in cytomegalovirus infection. This clonotype was recorded a few times. TCRdb re-called the reads through MiXCR, storing one row per CDR3 protein. The table lists roughly 760,000 distinct CDR3 sequences, roughly a third of them singletons, with 2.5% to 3.5% in the top ten. The sample comprised PBMCs. This TCR came from a human donor in good health (CMV status not recorded). Some clones in this sample may be carry-over from other donors' samples.

CDR3 region: CASSLQGADGYGYTF. As DNA, the CDR3 is TGTGCCAGCAGCTTACAGGGGGCCGATGGCTATGGCTACACCTTC. The V and J genes are TRBV7-2 and TRBJ1-2; TRBD1 agrees at 8 bases. In germline, CDR1 is SGHTA, CDR2 FQGNSA. Unmatched junction bases numbered 6, after V lost 2 bases and J lost 4 bases. This CDR3 has 15 residues.